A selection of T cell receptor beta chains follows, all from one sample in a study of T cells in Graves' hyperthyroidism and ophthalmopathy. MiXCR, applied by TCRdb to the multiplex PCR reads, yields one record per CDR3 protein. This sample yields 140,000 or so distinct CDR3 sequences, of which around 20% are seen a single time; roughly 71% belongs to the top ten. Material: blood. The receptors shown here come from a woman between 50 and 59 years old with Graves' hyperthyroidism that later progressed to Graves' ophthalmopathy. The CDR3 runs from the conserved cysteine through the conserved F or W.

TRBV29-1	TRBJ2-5	CSTKEVWETQYF
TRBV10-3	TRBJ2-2	CAAMGRISGELFF
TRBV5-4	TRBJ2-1	CASSIPTHGQQFF
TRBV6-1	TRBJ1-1	CASSERLDGNTEAFF
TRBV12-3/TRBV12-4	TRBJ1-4	CASSFRPNEKLFF
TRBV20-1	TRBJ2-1	CSAYSGRRPNEQFF
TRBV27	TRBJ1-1	CASSLRAGMNTEAFF
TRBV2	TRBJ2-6	CASNLTPSNVLTF
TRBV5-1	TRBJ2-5	CASSLAGTEKETQYF
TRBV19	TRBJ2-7	CASSILPIGDYEQYF
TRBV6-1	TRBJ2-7	CASSRSGDSYEQYF
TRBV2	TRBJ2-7	CASTVQGVSYEQYF
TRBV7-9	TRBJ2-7	CASSPRTSGRFGEQYF
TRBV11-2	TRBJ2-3	CASSLKGLEGRAQYF
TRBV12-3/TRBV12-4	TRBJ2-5	CASSLRSLAQETQYF
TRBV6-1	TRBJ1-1	CASTYSRENTEAFF
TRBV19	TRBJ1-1	CASSMRTGNTEAFF
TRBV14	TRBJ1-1	CASSTGLLGTEAFF
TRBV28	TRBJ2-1	CASGGGGYNEQFF
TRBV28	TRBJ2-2	CASSQSGSNTGELFF
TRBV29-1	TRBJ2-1	CSVEDIRSRGGYEQFF
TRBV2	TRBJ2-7	CASSSGTNSYEQYF
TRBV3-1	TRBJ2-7	CASSPGTRHYEQYF
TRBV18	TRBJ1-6	CASSPAKGTANSPLHF
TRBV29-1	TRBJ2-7	CSADRGGEQYF
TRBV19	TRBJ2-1	CASSIASSSYNEQFF
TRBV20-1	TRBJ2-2	CSARRSGRSTGELFF
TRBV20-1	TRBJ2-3	CSASPSSSGTQYF
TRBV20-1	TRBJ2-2	CSAPNLGELFF
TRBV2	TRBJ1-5	CASDRQNNQPQHF
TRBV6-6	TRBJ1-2	CASSYNRVSYTF